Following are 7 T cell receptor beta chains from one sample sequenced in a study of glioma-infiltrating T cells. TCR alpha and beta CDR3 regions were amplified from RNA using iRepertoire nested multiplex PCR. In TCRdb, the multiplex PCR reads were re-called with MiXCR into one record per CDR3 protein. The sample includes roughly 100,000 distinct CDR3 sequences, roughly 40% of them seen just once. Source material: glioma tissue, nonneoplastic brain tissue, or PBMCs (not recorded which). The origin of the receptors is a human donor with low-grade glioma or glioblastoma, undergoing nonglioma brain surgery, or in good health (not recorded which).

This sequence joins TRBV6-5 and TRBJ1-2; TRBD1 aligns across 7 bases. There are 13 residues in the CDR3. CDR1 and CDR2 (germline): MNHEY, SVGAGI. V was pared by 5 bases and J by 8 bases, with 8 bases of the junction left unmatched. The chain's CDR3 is CASSERQGVGYTF. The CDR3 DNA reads TGTGCCAGCAGTGAAAGACAGGGAGTCGGCTACACCTTC.

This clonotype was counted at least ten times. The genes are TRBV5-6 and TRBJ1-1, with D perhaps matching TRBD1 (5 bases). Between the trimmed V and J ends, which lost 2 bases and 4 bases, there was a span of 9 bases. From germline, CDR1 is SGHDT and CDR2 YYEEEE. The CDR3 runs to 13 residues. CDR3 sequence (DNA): TGTGCCAGCAGCTTTTGGGACTCCACTGAAGCTTTCTTT. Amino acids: CASSFWDSTEAFF.

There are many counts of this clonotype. CDR3 loop: CASSVPSGSAKNIQYF. In DNA, the CDR3 is TGTGCCAGTAGTGTTCCTAGCGGGAGCGCCAAAAACATTCAGTACTTC. This sequence joins TRBV19 and TRBJ2-4; TRBD2 matches at 10 bases. Per germline, CDR1 LNHDA and CDR2 SQIVND (reference sequence). The CDR3 spans 16 residues. The V and J ends lost 5 bases and 1 base, in that order; junction bases with no gene match: 5.

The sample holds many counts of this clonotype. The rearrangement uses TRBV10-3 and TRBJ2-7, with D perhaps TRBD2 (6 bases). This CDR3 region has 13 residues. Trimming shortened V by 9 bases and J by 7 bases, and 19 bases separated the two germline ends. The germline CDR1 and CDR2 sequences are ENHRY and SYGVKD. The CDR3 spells CAIRVGGLREQYF. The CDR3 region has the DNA TGTGCCATTAGAGTGGGGGGTCTAAGGGAGCAGTACTTC.

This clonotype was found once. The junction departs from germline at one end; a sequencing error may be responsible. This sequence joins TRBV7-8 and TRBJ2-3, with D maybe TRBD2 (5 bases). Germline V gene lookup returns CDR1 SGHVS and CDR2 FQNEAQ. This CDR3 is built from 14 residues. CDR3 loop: CASSLRGSTDKQYF. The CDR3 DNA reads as TGTGCCAGCAGCTTGAGAGGGAGCACAGATAAGCAGTATTTT.

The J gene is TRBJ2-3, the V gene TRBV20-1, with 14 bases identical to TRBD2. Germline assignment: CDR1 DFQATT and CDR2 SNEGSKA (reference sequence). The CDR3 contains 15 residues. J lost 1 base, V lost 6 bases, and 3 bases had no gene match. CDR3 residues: CSAPGLAGGTDTQYF. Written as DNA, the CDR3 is TGCAGTGCCCCGGGACTAGCGGGGGGCACAGATACGCAGTATTTT.

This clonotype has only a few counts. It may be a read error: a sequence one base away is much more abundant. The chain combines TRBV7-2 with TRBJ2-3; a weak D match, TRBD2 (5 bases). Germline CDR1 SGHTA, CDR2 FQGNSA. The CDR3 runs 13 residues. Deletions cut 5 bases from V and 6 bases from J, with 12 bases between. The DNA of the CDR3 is TGTGCCAGCAGCCCCCCGGCTAGCGATACGCAGTATTTT. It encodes CASSPPASDTQYF.